What follows are 22 T cell receptor beta chains derived from one specimen sequenced in a study of blood T cells in healthy people across ages. The second PCR ran roughly 6 to 12 cycles with a sample-barcoded 5' primer and J-beta primers. TCRdb reprocessed the 5' RACE reads via MiXCR and lists one record per CDR3 protein. The profile shows hundreds of thousands of distinct CDR3 sequences, approximately 40% of them singletons. Sequencing input: blood. These receptor sequences come from an elderly man in good health.

This clonotype was observed a few times. The genes are TRBV3-1 and TRBJ1-2; D is undetermined. V lost 5 bases and J 2 bases, leaving 18 bases between the germline ends. CDR1 and CDR2 (germline): LGHDT, YNNKEL (reference sequence). The CDR3 runs to 16 residues. The CDR3 region has the DNA TGTGCCAGCAGCACGACAAAACTCGCGGACAACTATGGCTACACCTTC. This translates into CASSTTKLADNYGYTF.

The chain uses TRBV5-1 and TRBJ2-2; TRBD1 agrees at 8 bases. Germline V gene sequence: CDR1 SGHRS, CDR2 YFSETQ. The junction had 9 bases not matched to a gene; V was cut back by 1 base and J by 7 bases. The CDR3 length is 16 residues. The CDR3 region has the DNA TGCGCCAGCAGCTTGTGGACAGGGAATAGAGTCGGGGAGCTGTTTTTT. It specifies CASSLWTGNRVGELFF.

This clonotype was seen a few times. This sequence joins TRBV20-1 and TRBJ2-3; 9 positions match TRBD2. CDR1 and CDR2 (germline): DFQATT, SNEGSKA (reference sequence). The trim removed 5 bases at V and 5 bases at J, leaving 2 bases unmatched. CDR3 length: 12 residues. CDR3 sequence: CSAVTSGDTQYF. Written as DNA, the CDR3 is TGCAGTGCTGTGACTAGCGGAGATACGCAGTATTTT.

The chain recombines TRBV29-1 with TRBJ1-2, with 9 bases lining up with TRBD1. The V segment lost 3 bases and the J segment 7 bases; nucleotides outside the gene matches: 15. This CDR3 has 16 residues. Germline V gene sequence: CDR1 SQVTM, CDR2 ANQGSEA. CDR3 amino acids: CSVDAPGTGLSIGYTF. CDR3 in DNA: TGCAGCGTTGACGCTCCCGGGACAGGGCTTTCTATTGGCTACACCTTC. The complete variable domain, with remaining parts taken from reference TRBV29-1 and TRBJ1-2, reads SAVISQKPSRDICQRGTSLTIQCQVDSQVTMMFWYRQQPGQSLTLIATANQGSEATYESGFVIDKFPISRPNLTFSTLTVSNMSPEDSSIYLCSVDAPGTGLSIGYTFGSGTRLTVV.

The table lists this clonotype with a few counts. A single base separates this from a much larger clone, so it may be a read error. This rearrangement joins TRBV20-1 to TRBJ2-5, with D possibly TRBD2 on 6 matching bases. The DNA end lines up better with TRBJ2-7; the J call may be wrong. CDR3 size: 12 residues. Germline lookup yields CDR1 DFQATT and CDR2 SNEGSKA (reference sequence). Here the CDR3 reads CSASGSGGEQYF. CDR3 nucleotides: TGCAGTGCTAGCGGGAGTGGGGGCGAGCAGTACTTC.

This clonotype was detected a few times. The rearrangement joins TRBV4-1 to TRBJ1-5, with D maybe TRBD1 (6 bases). Per the germline V gene, CDR1 is MGHRA and CDR2 is YSYEKL. The CDR3 extends over 14 amino acids. The ends were cut back, 5 bases at V and 11 bases at J, with 19 bases in the middle. CDR3 sequence (DNA): TGCGCCAGCAGCGCTGGAACAGGGAGGTCGACCCAGCATTTT. Translated: CASSAGTGRSTQHF.

V usage is TRBV12-3 or TRBV12-4 and J usage is TRBJ2-7; TRBD1 aligns across 11 bases. CDR3 length: 13 residues. With V trimmed by 6 bases and J by 7 bases, 5 bases remained unmatched. CDR3 sequence: CASRGQGANEQYF. The CDR3 DNA follows: TGTGCCAGCAGAGGACAGGGGGCAAATGAGCAGTACTTC.

This clonotype has ten or more counts. The chain uses TRBV7-9 and TRBJ2-7; D may be TRBD1 (5 bases). The CDR3 has 14 amino acids. The V end lost 4 bases, the J end lost 3 bases, and 13 bases lay between the germline ends. Germline V CDR1 and CDR2: SEHNR, FQNEAQ (reference sequence). CDR3 coding DNA: TGTGCCAGCAGCTCGGTAGGGGCTGACTACGAGCAGTACTTC. Its translation: CASSSVGADYEQYF. Using reference TRBV7-9 and TRBJ2-7 for the parts outside the CDR3, the full variable domain is DTGVSQNPRHKITKRGQNVTFRCDPISEHNRLYWYRQTLGQGPEFLTYFQNEAQLEKSRLLSDRFSAERPKGSFSTLEIQRTEQGDSAMYLCASSSVGADYEQYFGPGTRLTVT.

A few counts support this clonotype. J is TRBJ2-2 and V is TRBV7-2, with D possibly matching TRBD1 (5 bases). Germline values: CDR1 SGHTA, CDR2 FQGNSA. The length of the CDR3 is 15 residues. V lost 4 bases to trimming and J lost 8 bases, with 17 bases between them. The CDR3 reads CASSSNPRGTGELFF. DNA of the CDR3: TGTGCCAGCAGCTCTAACCCTAGGGGTACGGGGGAGCTGTTTTTT.

The genes are TRBV10-3 and TRBJ1-5, with TRBD1 matching 8 bases. The junction had 3 bases not matched to a gene; V was cut back by 4 bases and J by 1 base. CDR3 length equals 15 residues. Germline V gives CDR1 ENHRY, CDR2 SYGVKD. CDR3 sequence (DNA): TGTGCCATCAGTGTGACAGGGGACAGCAATCAGCCCCAGCATTTT. Amino acid sequence: CAISVTGDSNQPQHF.

This chain links TRBV20-1 with TRBJ2-2, with D perhaps matching TRBD1 (5 bases). V lost 3 bases and J lost 3, with 11 bases in between. Germline lookup yields CDR1 DFQATT and CDR2 SNEGSKA (reference sequence). There are 14 residues in the CDR3. The chain's CDR3 is CSASARAYTGELFF. CDR3 coding DNA: TGCAGTGCTAGCGCCAGGGCCTACACCGGGGAGCTGTTTTTT.

This clonotype was observed many times. The rearrangement links TRBV15 to TRBJ2-1, with 7 bases that match TRBD1. This CDR3 region has 14 residues. The ends lost 1 base at V and 7 bases at J; junction bases unmatched: 4. Germline CDR1 LNHNV, CDR2 YYDKDF (reference sequence). As DNA, the CDR3 is TGTGCCACCAGCAGAGGGGCAGGGGGAAATGAGCAGTTCTTC. Translated: CATSRGAGGNEQFF.

This sequence joins TRBV29-1 and TRBJ1-1; 10 bases are a match to TRBD1. Germline V gene sequence: CDR1 SQVTM, CDR2 ANQGSEA. V dropped 6 bases and J dropped 1; count of bases not matched to a gene: 8. This CDR3 comprises 15 residues. DNA for the CDR3: TGCAGCGTCCACCCCAGGGACAGGGGGAACACTGAAGCTTTCTTT. Translating it yields CSVHPRDRGNTEAFF.

This clonotype was counted only a few times. This chain uses TRBV7-9 with TRBJ2-3; D is unresolved. This CDR3 comprises 14 residues. Germline V gene sequence: CDR1 SEHNR, CDR2 FQNEAQ (reference sequence). Trimming left V 1 base short and J 6 bases short, with 11 bases between. The CDR3 loop reads CASSLGTVGDTQYF. The CDR3, as DNA: TGTGCCAGCAGCTTAGGCACGGTCGGGGATACGCAGTATTTT.

This clonotype has more than one count but fewer than ten. The rearrangement uses TRBV10-2 and TRBJ2-5; 11 positions match TRBD1. The DNA end is more similar to TRBJ2-7, so the J call may be wrong. The CDR3 is made up of 13 amino acids. CDR1 is WSHSY and CDR2 is SAAADI in the germline V gene. CDR3 sequence (DNA): TGCGCCCTAAGGACAGGGGGCAGGGGCGAGCAGTACTTC. It yields the protein CALRTGGRGEQYF.

The table lists this clonotype with many counts. The V call is TRBV28, the J call TRBJ2-5; D may match TRBD1 or TRBD2 (5 bases each). The CDR3 spans 14 residues. V was shortened by 4 bases and J by 5 bases, with 14 bases between the two germline ends. The germline V gene encodes CDR1 MDHEN and CDR2 SYDVKM. As DNA, the CDR3 is TGTGCCAGCAGTTCGGGACCGGCCCTGGAGACCCAGTACTTC. It specifies CASSSGPALETQYF. The whole variable domain, remainder taken from reference TRBV28 and TRBJ2-5, is DVKVTQSSRYLVKRTGEKVFLECVQDMDHENMFWYRQDPGLGLRLIYFSYDVKMKEKGDIPEGYSVSREKKERFSLILESASTNQTSMYLCASSSGPALETQYFGPGTRLLVL.

Details on this clonotype: The junction shows a germline mismatch at one end, possibly a read error. The gene calls are TRBV7-2 and TRBJ1-1; no clear D. The CDR3 loop spans 13 amino acids. Germline V gene data show CDR1 as SGHTA and CDR2 as FQGNSA. The CDR3 spells CASSLGVNTEVFF. The CDR3 DNA follows: TGTGCCAGCAGCTTAGGAGTGAACACTGAAGTTTTCTTT.

This chain joins TRBV6-2 or TRBV6-3 and TRBJ2-7; tentative D call: TRBD1 (6 bases). Looked up from germline, CDR1 is MNHEY and CDR2 is SVGEGT. V was trimmed by 7 bases and J by 2 bases, leaving 15 bases between them. The CDR3 extends over 14 amino acids. The CDR3 loop reads CASKGQTVTYEQYF. The CDR3 nucleotides are TGTGCCAGCAAAGGACAGACAGTGACCTACGAGCAGTACTTC.

This chain links TRBV20-1 with TRBJ2-7; 8 bases map to TRBD2. The J call is uncertain, as TRBJ2-5 better fits the DNA end. The CDR3 consists of 12 residues. The V gene's germline CDR1 is DFQATT and CDR2 SNEGSKA (reference sequence). The CDR3 loop is CSASAGEETQYF. CDR3 DNA sequence: TGCAGCGCTTCAGCGGGAGAAGAGACCCAGTACTTC.

This clonotype was found a few times. The rearrangement uses TRBV6-2 or TRBV6-3 and TRBJ1-6; D not resolved. The CDR3 is 17 residues long. V was cut by 0 bases and J by 8 bases, with 17 bases left in between. Germline lookup yields CDR1 MNHEY and CDR2 SVGEGT. The CDR3 protein is CASSYSGSAGFHSPLHF. The CDR3 DNA reads TGTGCCAGCAGTTACTCGGGCTCAGCAGGATTCCATTCACCCCTCCACTTT.

This rearrangement joins TRBV30 to TRBJ1-2; 7 bases fit TRBD1. Germline CDR1 is GTSNPN and CDR2 is SVGIG (reference sequence). V shed 4 bases, J shed 8 bases, and the junction held 10 bases outside the gene matches. This CDR3 contains 13 residues. The CDR3, as DNA: TGTGCCTGGACCAGGCGACAGGGAGGCGGCTACACCTTC. Protein sequence: CAWTRRQGGGYTF.

As regards this clonotype: A read error may explain this, as a much larger clone is one base away. V is TRBV4-1 and J is TRBJ1-6; D is undetermined. Germline V gene sequence: CDR1 MGHRA, CDR2 YSYEKL. The CDR3 is 14 residues long. CDR3 bases: TGCGCCAGCAGCCAAGCCTCGGGTAATTCACCCCCCCACTTT. Translation: CASSQASGNSPPHF.